The rows below give T cell receptor beta chains drawn from one sample of a study of T-cell reconstitution after alpha-beta-depleted transplantation in children. TCRdb ran MiXCR on the PCR reads and lists one entry per CDR3 protein. The table shows a few hundred thousand distinct CDR3 sequences, with over 20% occurring only once. The specimen comprised PBMCs, sampled before TCRalphabeta/CD19-depleted stem cell transplant. These receptors were taken from a boy under two years old with Wiskott-Aldrich syndrome, due to receive a stem cell transplant. Both conserved end residues are part of each CDR3. D genes are given only for firm matches. Clone size, where shown, is once, few, many, or a class for clones that have expanded.

TRBJ2-2 | TRBV14 | few | 14 | . | TGTGCCAGCAGCCAAGAATCCGACACCGGGGAGCTGTTTTTT | CASSQESDTGELFF
TRBJ1-5 | TRBV28 | few | 15 | . | TGTGCCAGCAGTGATTCAGGTGGAGGCAATCAGCCCCAGCATTTT | CASSDSGGGNQPQHF
TRBJ1-1 | TRBV29-1 | . | 12 | . | TGCAGCGGCAGGGACGCCAACACTGAAGCTTTCTTT | CSGRDANTEAFF
TRBJ2-7 | TRBV28 | few | 14 | TRBD2 | TGTGCCAGCAGTAAACTAGCGGGGACATACGAGCAGTACTTC | CASSKLAGTYEQYF
TRBJ2-1 | TRBV7-9 | few | 13 | . | TGTGCCAGCAGCTACCAGGTCTACAATGAGCAGTTCTTC | CASSYQVYNEQFF
TRBJ2-4 | TRBV15 | . | 12 | . | TGTGCCACCAGCAGAGATTGGGCACGCCAGTACTTC | CATSRDWARQYF
TRBJ2-3 | TRBV5-1 | . | 17 | TRBD1 | TGCGCCAGCAGCTTGGCTGGACAGGGGAGTTTGACAGATACGCAGTATTTT | CASSLAGQGSLTDTQYF
TRBJ1-1 | TRBV28 | few | 13 | . | TGTGCCAGCACCCCCCGGGTCATAGGTGAAGCTTTCTTT | CASTPRVIGEAFF
TRBJ2-1 | TRBV4-1 | . | 12 | . | TGCGCCAGCAGCCAAGTCGTTTACGAGCAGTTCTTC | CASSQVVYEQFF
TRBJ2-7 | TRBV7-6 | . | 18 | TRBD2 | TGTGCCAGCAGCCCCCCGGGACTAGCGGGAGAAAAGGGCTACGAGCAGTACTTC | CASSPPGLAGEKGYEQYF
TRBJ2-1 | TRBV5-1 | . | 14 | . | TGCGCCACCAGAATGGAGGACTACTACAATGAGCAGTTCTTC | CATRMEDYYNEQFF
TRBJ2-5 | TRBV28 | . | 17 | TRBD2 | TGTGCCAGCAGTCTCATAGCGGGAGTTGGCCTATGGGAGACCCAGTACTTC | CASSLIAGVGLWETQYF
TRBJ1-1 | TRBV29-1 | . | 17 | . | TGCAGCGTTGAAGATCAGCCTTCTGCCCTCATGAACACTGAAGCTTTCTTT | CSVEDQPSALMNTEAFF
TRBJ2-3 | TRBV5-5 | few | 13 | TRBD2 | TGTGCCAGCAGACTAGCGGACACAGATACGCAGTATTTT | CASRLADTDTQYF
TRBJ2-7 | TRBV3-1 | few | 16 | . | TGTGCCAGCAGCCAAGAGGGAGGTTGGGGGAATACCGAGCAGTACTTC | CASSQEGGWGNTEQYF
TRBJ2-2 | TRBV10-2 | many | 17 | TRBD2 | TGCGCCAGCAGCGCCGCGAGACTAGCGGGAAGGCCCGGGGAGCTGTTTTTT | CASSAARLAGRPGELFF
TRBJ2-1 | TRBV20-1 | . | 14 | . | TGCAGTGCTAGTTTAAGTAGCTCCTACAATGAGCAGTTCTTC | CSASLSSSYNEQFF
TRBJ2-5 | TRBV10-3 | few | 14 | . | TGTGCCATCAGTGGATCCGGCACCCAAGAGACCCAGTACTTC | CAISGSGTQETQYF
TRBJ2-5 | TRBV5-5 | . | 16 | . | TGTGCCAGCAGCTTGAGTGTCGTGAGGGCCAAGGAGACCCAGTACTTC | CASSLSVVRAKETQYF
TRBJ2-6 | TRBV12-3/TRBV12-4 | . | 18 | TRBD1 | TGTGCCAGCAGTTCACACCGGGACAGGTTCTCTGGGGCCAACGTCCTGACTTTC | CASSSHRDRFSGANVLTF
TRBJ2-7 | TRBV11-2 | . | 15 | . | TGTGCCAGCAGCCTAGAGGGCACAGGGAGGTACGAGCAGTACTTC | CASSLEGTGRYEQYF
TRBJ2-7 | TRBV5-1 | few | 17 | TRBD2 | TGCGCCAGCAGCCGAACCAGGACTAGCGGGTTATCCTACGAGCAGTACTTC | CASSRTRTSGLSYEQYF
TRBJ1-1 | TRBV6-1 | . | 14 | . | TGTGCCAGCAGTCCGTCAAAAGCGAACACTGAAGCTTTCTTT | CASSPSKANTEAFF
TRBJ1-4 | TRBV5-1 | few | 14 | . | TGCGCCAGCAGCTTGGAAACGAGGAATGAAAAACTGTTTTTT | CASSLETRNEKLFF
TRBJ1-4 | TRBV20-1 | . | 15 | . | TGCAGTGCTAGAGATCCCCGCCCGATTGAAAAAGAACTGTTTTTT | CSARDPRPIEKELFF
TRBJ2-5 | TRBV7-9 | once | 16 | TRBD2 | TGTGCCAGCAGCCCTGGTGTTAGCGGGAAGAGAGAGACCCAGTACTTC | CASSPGVSGKRETQYF
TRBJ2-1 | TRBV12-3/TRBV12-4 | few | 15 | TRBD2 | TGTGCCAGCAGCGGTAGCGGGAGACGTGGCAATGAGCAGTTCTTC | CASSGSGRRGNEQFF
TRBJ2-1 | TRBV5-5 | . | 16 | TRBD2 | TGTGCCAGCAGCTACCTCGGGACTAGCCTATACAATGAGCAGTTCTTC | CASSYLGTSLYNEQFF
TRBJ1-5 | TRBV18 | . | 15 | . | TGTGCCAGCTCACCCCTGCCAGGGATCAATCAGCCCCAGCATTTT | CASSPLPGINQPQHF
TRBJ1-6 | TRBV4-1 | few | 16 | TRBD1 | TGCGCCAGCAGCCAAGATGGGACAGGAGGAGGATCACCCCTCCACTTT | CASSQDGTGGGSPLHF
TRBJ2-1 | TRBV6-6 | . | 13 | . | TGTGCCAGCAGTTACACCGGTTACAATGAGCAGTTCTTC | CASSYTGYNEQFF
TRBJ2-5 | TRBV7-8 | . | 13 | TRBD1 | TGTGCCAGCTTTACAGGGGGCCAGGAGACCCAGTACTTC | CASFTGGQETQYF
TRBJ1-2 | TRBV28 | . | 15 | . | TGTGCCAGCAGTTTAACCTCGGACAGTAACTATGGCTACACCTTC | CASSLTSDSNYGYTF
TRBJ1-1 | TRBV5-1 | . | 16 | . | TGCGCCAGCAGCCCCCGGGTAGTGGGTATGAACACTGAAGCTTTCTTT | CASSPRVVGMNTEAFF
TRBJ2-1 | TRBV6-1 | . | 14 | . | TGTGCCAGCAGTGAAGCGCTTCTGGATTATGAGCAGTTCTTC | CASSEALLDYEQFF
TRBJ2-6 | TRBV5-1 | . | 19 | . | TGCGCCAGCAGCTTTGTAGGCAAAAGTTCCGCCTCTGGGGCCAACGTCCTGACTTTC | CASSFVGKSSASGANVLTF